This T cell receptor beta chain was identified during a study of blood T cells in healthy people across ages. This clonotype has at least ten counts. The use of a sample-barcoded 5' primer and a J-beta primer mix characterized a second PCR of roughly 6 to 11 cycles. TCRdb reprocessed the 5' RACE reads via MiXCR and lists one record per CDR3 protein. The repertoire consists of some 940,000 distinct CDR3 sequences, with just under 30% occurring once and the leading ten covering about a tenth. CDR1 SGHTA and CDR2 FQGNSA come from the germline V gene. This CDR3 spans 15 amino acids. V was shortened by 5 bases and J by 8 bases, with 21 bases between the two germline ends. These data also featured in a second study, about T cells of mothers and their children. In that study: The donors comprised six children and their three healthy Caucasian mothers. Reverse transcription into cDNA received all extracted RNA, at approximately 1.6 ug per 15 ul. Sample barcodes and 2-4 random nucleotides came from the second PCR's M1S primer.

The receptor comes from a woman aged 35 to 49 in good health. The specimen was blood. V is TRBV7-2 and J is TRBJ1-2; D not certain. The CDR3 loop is CASSPLVAEWGGYTF. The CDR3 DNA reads TGTGCCAGCAGCCCCCTGGTGGCAGAATGGGGAGGCTACACCTTC.